This TCR beta chain emerged from a study of CD8 T cells in ankylosing spondylitis. By quantitative 5'-RACE with molecular barcodes, the TCR beta libraries were made. TCRdb re-called the 5' RACE reads with MiXCR, one entry per CDR3 protein. The sample comprises some 52,000 distinct CDR3 sequences, 6.5% to 9% of which are singletons, and around 7.8% rests with the top ten. This clonotype was counted many times. The V end was cut by 6 bases, the J end by 3 bases, with 10 bases between. The CDR3 contains 13 residues. Sequences were obtained from blood, either unsorted or a sorted T cell fraction (not recorded which). The J gene is TRBJ2-3, the V gene TRBV12-3 or TRBV12-4; no definite D call. The TCR sequence derives from a female donor with ankylosing spondylitis or in good health (not recorded which). The chain's CDR3 is CASSPTGTDTQYF. CDR3 DNA: TGTGCCAGCAGCCCGACTGGGACAGATACGCAGTATTTT.